This TCR beta chain was retrieved from a study of control samples from healthy donors and cancer patients. CDR1 MNHNY and CDR2 SVGAGI come from the germline V gene (reference sequence). Deletions cut 2 bases from V and 4 bases from J, with 8 bases between. CDR3 length: 13 amino acids. Libraries were prepared by immunoSEQ multiplex PCR; TCRdb keeps only in-frame clonotypes and omits some of them. Of about 140,000 clones listed, 88% were seen once; the top ten hold approximately 9.4%. Sequenced material: blood. The J gene is TRBJ1-2, the V gene TRBV6-6, with D unclear. This sequence was found in a woman under 40 in good health. CDR3 loop: CASSYEKIYGYTF. CDR3 coding DNA: TGTGCCAGCAGTTACGAGAAAATCTATGGCTACACCTTC.